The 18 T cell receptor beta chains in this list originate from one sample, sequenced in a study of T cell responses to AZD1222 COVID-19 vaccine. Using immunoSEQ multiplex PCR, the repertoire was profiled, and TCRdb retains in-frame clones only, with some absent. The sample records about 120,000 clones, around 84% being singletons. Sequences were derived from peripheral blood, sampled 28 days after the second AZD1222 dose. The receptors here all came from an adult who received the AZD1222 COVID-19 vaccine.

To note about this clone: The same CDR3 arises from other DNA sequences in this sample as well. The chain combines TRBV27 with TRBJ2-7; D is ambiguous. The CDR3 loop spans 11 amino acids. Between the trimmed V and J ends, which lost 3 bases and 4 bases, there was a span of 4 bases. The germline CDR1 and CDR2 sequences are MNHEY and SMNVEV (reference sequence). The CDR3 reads CASSLGYEQYF. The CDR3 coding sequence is TGTGCCAGCAGTTTGGGGTACGAGCAGTACTTC.

The CDR3 here is CASSSRLAGGPGTQYF. CDR3 coding DNA: TGTGCCAGCAGCTCTCGTCTAGCGGGAGGGCCCGGTACGCAGTATTTT. This sequence joins TRBV7-3 and TRBJ2-3; 12 bases are shared with TRBD2. The J segment lost 8 bases and the V segment lost 4 bases, leaving 10 bases of the junction unmatched. CDR1 and CDR2 (germline): SGHTA, FQGTGA. The CDR3 contains 16 residues.

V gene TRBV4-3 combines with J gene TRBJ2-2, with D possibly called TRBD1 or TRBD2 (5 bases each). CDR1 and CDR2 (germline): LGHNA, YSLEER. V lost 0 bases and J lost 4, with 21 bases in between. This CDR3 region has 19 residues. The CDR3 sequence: CASSQDRGELDWATGELFF. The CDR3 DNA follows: TGCGCCAGCAGCCAAGATAGAGGGGAACTAGATTGGGCCACCGGGGAGCTGTTTTTT.

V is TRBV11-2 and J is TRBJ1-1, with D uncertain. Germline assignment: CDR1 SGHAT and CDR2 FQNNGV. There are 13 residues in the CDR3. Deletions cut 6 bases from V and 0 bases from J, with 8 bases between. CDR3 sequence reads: CASRSEVNTEAFF. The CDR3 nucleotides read TGTGCCAGCAGATCGGAGGTGAACACTGAAGCTTTCTTT.

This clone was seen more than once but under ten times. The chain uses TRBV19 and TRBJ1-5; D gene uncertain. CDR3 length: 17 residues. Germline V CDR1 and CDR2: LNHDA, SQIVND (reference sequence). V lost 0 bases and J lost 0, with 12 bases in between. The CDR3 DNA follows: TGTGCCAGTAGTATAGATTTTGGCACCGATAGCAATCAGCCCCAGCATTTT. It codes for CASSIDFGTDSNQPQHF.

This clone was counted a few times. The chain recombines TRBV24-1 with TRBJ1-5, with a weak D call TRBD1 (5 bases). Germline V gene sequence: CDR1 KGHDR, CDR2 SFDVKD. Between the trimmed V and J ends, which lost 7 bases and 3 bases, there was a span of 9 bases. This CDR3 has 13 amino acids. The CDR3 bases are TGTGCCACCAGCACAGGTACCAATCAGCCCCAGCATTTT. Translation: CATSTGTNQPQHF.

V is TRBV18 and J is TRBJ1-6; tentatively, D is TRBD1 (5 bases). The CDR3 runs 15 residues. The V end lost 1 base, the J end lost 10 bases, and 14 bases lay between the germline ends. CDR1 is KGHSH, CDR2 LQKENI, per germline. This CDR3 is CASSPLLGGDSPLHF. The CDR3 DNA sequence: TGTGCCAGCTCACCACTACTCGGGGGGGACTCACCCCTCCACTTT.

In DNA, the CDR3 is TGTGCCAGCAGCCACCTCGGACTAACTGGGGCCAACGTCCTGACTTTC. Its protein product is CASSHLGLTGANVLTF. The chain links TRBV6-6 to TRBJ2-6, with a weak D call TRBD2 (6 bases). V lost 6 bases and J lost 2, with 14 bases in between. The germline V gene has CDR1 MNHNY and CDR2 SVGAGI (reference sequence). The CDR3 contains 16 residues.

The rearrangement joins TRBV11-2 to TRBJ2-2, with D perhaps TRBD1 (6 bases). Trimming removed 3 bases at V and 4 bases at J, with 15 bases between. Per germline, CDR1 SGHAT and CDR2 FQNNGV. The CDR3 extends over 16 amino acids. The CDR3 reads CASSLGQGTVTGELFF. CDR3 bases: TGTGCCAGCAGCTTGGGGCAGGGGACGGTCACCGGGGAGCTGTTTTTT.

In DNA form, the CDR3 reads TGTGCCAGCAGCTTGGGCGGGGTCTTATTTGGCTCCTACAATGAGCAGTTCTTC. Encoded protein: CASSLGGVLFGSYNEQFF. The V gene is TRBV5-8, the J gene TRBJ2-1, with D possibly TRBD2 on 6 matching bases. The CDR3 loop spans 18 amino acids. The V end lost 0 bases, the J end lost 0 bases, and 16 bases lay between the germline ends. Germline V gene sequence: CDR1 SGHTS, CDR2 YDEGEE.

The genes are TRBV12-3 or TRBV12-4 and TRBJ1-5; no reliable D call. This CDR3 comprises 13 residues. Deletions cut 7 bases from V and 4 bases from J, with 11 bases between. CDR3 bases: TGTGCCAGCAAATTGGGATGGAATCAGCCCCAGCATTTT. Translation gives CASKLGWNQPQHF.

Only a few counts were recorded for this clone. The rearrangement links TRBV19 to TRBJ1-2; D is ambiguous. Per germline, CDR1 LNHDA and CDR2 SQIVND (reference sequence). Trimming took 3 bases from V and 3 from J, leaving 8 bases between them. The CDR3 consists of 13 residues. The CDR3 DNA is TGTGCCAGTAGTATCAAGGGTGACTATGGCTACACCTTC. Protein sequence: CASSIKGDYGYTF.

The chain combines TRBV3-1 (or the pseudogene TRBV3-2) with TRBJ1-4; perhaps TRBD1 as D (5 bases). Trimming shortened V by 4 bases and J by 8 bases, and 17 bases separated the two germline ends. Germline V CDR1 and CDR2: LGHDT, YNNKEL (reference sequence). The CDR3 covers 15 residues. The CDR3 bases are TGTGCCAGCAGCCGAAATAGGGGCGGCGGGGAAAAACTGTTTTTT. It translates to CASSRNRGGGEKLFF.

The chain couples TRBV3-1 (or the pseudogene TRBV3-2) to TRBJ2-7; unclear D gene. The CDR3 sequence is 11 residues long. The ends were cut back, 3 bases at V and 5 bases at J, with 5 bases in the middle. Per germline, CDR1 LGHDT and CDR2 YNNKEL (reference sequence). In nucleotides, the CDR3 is TGTGCCAGCAGCCAGTTGAACGAGCAGTACTTC. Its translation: CASSQLNEQYF.

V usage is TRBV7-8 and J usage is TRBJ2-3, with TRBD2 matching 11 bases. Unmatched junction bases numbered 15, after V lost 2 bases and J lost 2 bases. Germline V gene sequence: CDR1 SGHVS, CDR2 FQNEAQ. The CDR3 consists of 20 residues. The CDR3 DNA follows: TGTGCCAGCAGCTTATTACGGCCTAGCGGGGGGCCCAGTTTCACAGATACGCAGTATTTT. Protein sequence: CASSLLRPSGGPSFTDTQYF.

The CDR3 protein is CASRWGEGSEKLFF. CDR3 DNA sequence: TGCGCCAGCAGGTGGGGCGAGGGATCCGAAAAACTGTTTTTT. The chain uses TRBV10-2 and TRBJ1-4, with D tentatively TRBD1 (5 bases). This CDR3 has 14 residues. V was shortened by 6 bases and J by 8 bases, with 16 bases between the two germline ends. In germline, CDR1 is WSHSY, CDR2 SAAADI.

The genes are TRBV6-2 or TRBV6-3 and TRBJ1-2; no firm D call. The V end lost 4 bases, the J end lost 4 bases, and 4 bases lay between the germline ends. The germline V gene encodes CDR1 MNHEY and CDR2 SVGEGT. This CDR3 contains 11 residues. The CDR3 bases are TGTGCCAGCAGTTCCGGCTATGGCTACACCTTC. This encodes CASSSGYGYTF.

The CDR3 protein is CASSLVAVSQSGYTF. CDR3 nucleotides: TGTGCCAGCAGCTTGGTGGCAGTATCTCAGAGTGGCTACACCTTC. The chain is built from TRBV5-4 and TRBJ1-2; D remains unclear. Trimming cost V 0 bases and J 7 bases, with 16 bases left between them. There are 15 residues in the CDR3. Germline values: CDR1 SGHNT, CDR2 YYREEE (reference sequence).